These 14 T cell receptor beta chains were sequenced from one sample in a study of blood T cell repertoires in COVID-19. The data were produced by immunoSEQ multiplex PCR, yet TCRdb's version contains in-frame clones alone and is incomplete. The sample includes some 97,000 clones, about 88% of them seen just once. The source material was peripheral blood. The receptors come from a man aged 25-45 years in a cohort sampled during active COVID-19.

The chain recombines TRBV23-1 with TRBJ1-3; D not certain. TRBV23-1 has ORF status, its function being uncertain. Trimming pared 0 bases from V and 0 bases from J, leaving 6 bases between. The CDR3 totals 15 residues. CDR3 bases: TGCGCCAGCAGTCAATCGGAGCACTCTGGAAACACCATATATTTT. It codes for CASSQSEHSGNTIYF.

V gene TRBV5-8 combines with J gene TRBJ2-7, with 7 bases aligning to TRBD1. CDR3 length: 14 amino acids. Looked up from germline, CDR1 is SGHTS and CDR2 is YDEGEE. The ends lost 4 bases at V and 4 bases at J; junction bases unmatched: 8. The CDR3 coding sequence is TGTGCCAGCAGCCGCACAGGGGTATCATACGAGCAGTACTTC. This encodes CASSRTGVSYEQYF.

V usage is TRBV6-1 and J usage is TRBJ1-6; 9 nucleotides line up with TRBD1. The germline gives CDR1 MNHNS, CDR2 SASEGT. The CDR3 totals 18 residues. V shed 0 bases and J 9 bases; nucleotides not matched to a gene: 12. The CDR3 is CASSEALLLRQGGSPLHF. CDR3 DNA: TGTGCCAGCAGTGAAGCGCTCCTACTACGACAGGGGGGTTCACCCCTCCACTTT.

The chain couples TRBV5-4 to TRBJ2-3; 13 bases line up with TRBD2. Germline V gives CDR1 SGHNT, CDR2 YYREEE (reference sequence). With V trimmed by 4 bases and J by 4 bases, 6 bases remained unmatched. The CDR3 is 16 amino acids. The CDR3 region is CASSPRLAGGPDTQYF. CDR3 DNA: TGTGCCAGCAGCCCGCGACTAGCGGGGGGCCCAGATACGCAGTATTTT.

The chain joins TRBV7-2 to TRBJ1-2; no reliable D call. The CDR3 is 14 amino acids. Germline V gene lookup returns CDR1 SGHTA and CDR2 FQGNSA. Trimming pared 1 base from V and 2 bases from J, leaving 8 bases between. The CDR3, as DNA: TGTGCCAGCAGCTTAGGATTTCGGAACTATGGCTACACCTTC. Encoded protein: CASSLGFRNYGYTF. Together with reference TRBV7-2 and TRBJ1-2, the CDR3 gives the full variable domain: GAGVSQSPSNKVTEKGKDVELRCDPISGHTALYWYRQSLGQGLEFLIYFQGNSAPDKSGLPSDRFSAERTGGSVSTLTIQRTQQEDSAVYLCASSLGFRNYGYTFGSGTRLTVV.

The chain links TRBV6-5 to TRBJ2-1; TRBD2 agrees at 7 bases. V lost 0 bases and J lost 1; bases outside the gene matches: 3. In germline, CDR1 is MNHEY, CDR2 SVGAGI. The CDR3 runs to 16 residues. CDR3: CASSYSGGGSYNEQFF. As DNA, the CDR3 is TGTGCCAGCAGTTACTCGGGCGGGGGTTCCTACAATGAGCAGTTCTTC.

The CDR3 DNA reads TGTGCCAGCAGCTTTTTTGGGCCGGGGGGCAATCAGCCCCAGCATTTT. Its protein is CASSFFGPGGNQPQHF. The chain uses TRBV7-8 and TRBJ1-5, with a tentative D call TRBD1 (5 bases). The germline V gene has CDR1 SGHVS and CDR2 FQNEAQ. CDR3 length equals 16 residues. V lost 3 bases and J lost 2, with 14 bases in between.

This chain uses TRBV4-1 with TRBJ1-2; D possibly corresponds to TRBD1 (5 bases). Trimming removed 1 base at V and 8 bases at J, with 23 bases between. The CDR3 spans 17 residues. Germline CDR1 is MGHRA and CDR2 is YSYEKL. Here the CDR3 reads CASSQVSGGTGMEGYTF. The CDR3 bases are TGCGCCAGCAGCCAAGTCAGCGGGGGTACAGGAATGGAAGGCTACACCTTC.

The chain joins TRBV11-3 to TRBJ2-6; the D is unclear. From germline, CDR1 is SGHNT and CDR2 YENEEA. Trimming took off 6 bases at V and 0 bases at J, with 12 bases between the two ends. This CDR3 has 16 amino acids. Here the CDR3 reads CASSTSSFSGANVLTF. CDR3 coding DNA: TGTGCCAGCAGTACCTCAAGCTTCTCTGGGGCCAACGTCCTGACTTTC.

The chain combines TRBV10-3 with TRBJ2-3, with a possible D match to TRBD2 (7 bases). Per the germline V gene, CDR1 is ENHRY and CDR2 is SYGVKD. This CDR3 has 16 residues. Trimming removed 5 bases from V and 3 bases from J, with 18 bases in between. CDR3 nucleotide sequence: TGTGCCATCAGTAACCTTCCCGGGGGGCAAACAGATACGCAGTATTTT. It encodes CAISNLPGGQTDTQYF.

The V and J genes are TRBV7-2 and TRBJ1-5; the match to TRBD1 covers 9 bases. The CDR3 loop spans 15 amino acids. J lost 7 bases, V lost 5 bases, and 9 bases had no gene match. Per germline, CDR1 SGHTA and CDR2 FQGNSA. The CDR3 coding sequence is TGTGCCAGCAGCGCGGGACAGGGTCGAAGGCAGCCCCAGCATTTT. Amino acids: CASSAGQGRRQPQHF.

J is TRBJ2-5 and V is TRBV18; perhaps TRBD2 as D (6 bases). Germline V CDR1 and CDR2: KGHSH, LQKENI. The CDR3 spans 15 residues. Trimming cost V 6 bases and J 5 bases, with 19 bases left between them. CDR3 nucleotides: TGTGCCAGCTCGCTGACTAGGCTCGGTGGGGAGACCCAGTACTTC. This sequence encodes CASSLTRLGGETQYF.

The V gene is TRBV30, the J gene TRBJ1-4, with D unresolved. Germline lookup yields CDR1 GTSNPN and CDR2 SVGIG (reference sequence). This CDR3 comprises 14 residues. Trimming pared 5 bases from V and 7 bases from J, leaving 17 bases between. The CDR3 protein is CAWRQLGSAEKLFF. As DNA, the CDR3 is TGTGCCTGGCGTCAACTAGGCTCGGCTGAAAAACTGTTTTTT.

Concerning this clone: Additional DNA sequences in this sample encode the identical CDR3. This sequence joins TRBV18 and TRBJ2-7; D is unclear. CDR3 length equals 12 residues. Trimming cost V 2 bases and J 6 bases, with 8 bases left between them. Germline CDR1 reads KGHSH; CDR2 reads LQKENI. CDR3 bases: TGTGCCAGCTCACCATCTACCCGCGAGCAGTACTTC. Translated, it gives CASSPSTREQYF.